Each of the 31 T cell receptor beta chains below was sequenced from the same sample in a study of shared clonotypes between healthy human individuals. The repertoire was sequenced with immunoSEQ multiplex PCR; TCRdb's copy has only in-frame clones and lacks some. The table includes millions of clones, approximately 90% detected once. The specimen sequenced was naive CD4+ T cells sorted from blood. Sample subset: CD45RA+ positively selected. The source is a man between 18 and 35 years old in good health.

The rearrangement uses TRBV9 and TRBJ1-4, with D uncertain. Per germline, CDR1 SGDLS and CDR2 YYNGEE. This CDR3 has 15 amino acids. V lost 0 bases and J 4 bases, leaving 10 bases between the germline ends. CDR3 in amino acids: CASSVAPGGNEKLFF. The CDR3 region has the DNA TGTGCCAGCAGCGTAGCCCCGGGTGGTAATGAAAAACTGTTTTTT.

The rearrangement joins TRBV5-3 to TRBJ1-1; no reliable D call. TRBV5-3 is an ORF; its function is uncertain. This CDR3 contains 11 residues. V shed 2 bases and J shed 6 bases, with 5 bases lying between them. The DNA of the CDR3 is TGTGCCAGAAGCTTTCCCCCTGAAGCTTTCTTT. It is translated as CARSFPPEAFF.

This CDR3 is CASSGTGLTGNTIYF. As DNA, the CDR3 is TGTGCCAGCAGCGGGACAGGCTTGACTGGAAACACCATATATTTT. This chain links TRBV9 with TRBJ1-3, with 7 bases matching TRBD1. CDR1 and CDR2 (germline): SGDLS, YYNGEE. The CDR3 sequence is 15 residues long. The V segment lost 3 bases and the J segment 2 bases; nucleotides outside the gene matches: 5.

V gene TRBV7-2 combines with J gene TRBJ1-5, with D hard to call. Germline loops: CDR1 SGHTA, CDR2 FQGNSA. This CDR3 spans 14 amino acids. V was pared by 5 bases and J by 0 bases, with 8 bases between. DNA for the CDR3: TGTGCCAGCAGCCAAATGGTTAGCAATCAGCCCCAGCATTTT. This translates into CASSQMVSNQPQHF.

This rearrangement joins TRBV27 to TRBJ1-6; 7 nucleotides match TRBD1. J lost 11 bases, V lost 6 bases, and 7 bases had no gene match. The CDR3 has 13 residues. Germline lookup yields CDR1 MNHEY and CDR2 SMNVEV (reference sequence). CDR3 sequence (DNA): TGTGCCAGCAGCCCCGGGACAGTTACACCCCTCCACTTT. This encodes CASSPGTVTPLHF.

The table lists this clone with a few counts. The gene calls are TRBV30 and TRBJ2-7; TRBD2 is a possible D gene (5 bases). The CDR3 spans 13 residues. Trimming shortened V by 5 bases and J by 0 bases, and 11 bases separated the two germline ends. CDR1 is GTSNPN and CDR2 is SVGIG in the germline V gene (reference sequence). CDR3 sequence (DNA): TGTGCCTGGGATCCGGGATCCTCCTACGAGCAGTACTTC. The encoded protein is CAWDPGSSYEQYF.

V usage is TRBV6-1 and J usage is TRBJ2-1; tentatively, D is TRBD2 (6 bases). Trimming took 3 bases from V and 2 from J, leaving 11 bases between them. Germline CDR1 and CDR2: MNHNS and SASEGT. The CDR3 is 15 amino acids. The CDR3 nucleotides read TGTGCCAGCAGTGAGGGACTCTTACCCTACAATGAGCAGTTCTTC. Translation gives CASSEGLLPYNEQFF.

The genes are TRBV28 and TRBJ2-3; maybe TRBD1 (6 bases). V was clipped by 7 bases and J by 6 bases, with 14 bases between them. The CDR3 consists of 13 residues. Germline V gene lookup returns CDR1 MDHEN and CDR2 SYDVKM. The CDR3 protein is CASTLIQGDTQYF. The CDR3 coding sequence is TGTGCCAGCACTCTAATACAGGGTGATACGCAGTATTTT.

The V gene is TRBV2, the J gene TRBJ2-1; perhaps TRBD2 as D (6 bases). Looked up from germline, CDR1 is SNHLY and CDR2 is FYNNEI. The CDR3 spans 11 residues. Trimming shortened V by 7 bases and J by 12 bases, and 13 bases separated the two germline ends. For the CDR3, the DNA is TGTGCCAGCAACGGCGGGGCAGGGCAGTTCTTC. It is translated as CASNGGAGQFF.

The genes are TRBV6-5 and TRBJ2-4; a weak D match, TRBD2 (5 bases). The CDR3 covers 15 residues. Per germline, CDR1 MNHEY and CDR2 SVGAGI. V shed 6 bases and J shed 6 bases, with 18 bases lying between them. CDR3 region: CASSPILGAGNIQYF. CDR3 DNA sequence: TGTGCCAGCAGCCCTATTCTGGGAGCCGGAAACATTCAGTACTTC.

A single count supports this clone. The rearrangement uses TRBV27 and TRBJ1-2, with 10 bases fitting TRBD1. Germline lookup yields CDR1 MNHEY and CDR2 SMNVEV (reference sequence). CDR3 length: 12 amino acids. V shed 5 bases, J shed 9 bases, and the junction held 3 bases outside the gene matches. The DNA of the CDR3 is TGTGCCAGCAGTATGGGACAGGGGAGCTACACCTTC. The encoded protein is CASSMGQGSYTF.

This chain joins TRBV7-3 and TRBJ2-3; 8 nucleotides align to TRBD1. V trimming: 4 bases; J trimming: 5 bases; junction bases outside the gene matches: 8. The CDR3 has 15 amino acids. CDR1 SGHTA and CDR2 FQGTGA come from the germline V gene. The CDR3 bases are TGTGCCAGCAGCTCCTCCGGGACAGGAGGAGATACGCAGTATTTT. Translated, it gives CASSSSGTGGDTQYF.

This sequence joins TRBV19 and TRBJ1-2, with D perhaps matching TRBD1 (6 bases). This CDR3 region has 14 residues. V was pared by 5 bases and J by 4 bases, with 14 bases between. CDR1 and CDR2 (germline): LNHDA, SQIVND (reference sequence). CDR3 residues: CASSATTGRYGYTF. In DNA, the CDR3 is TGTGCCAGTAGTGCTACGACAGGCCGCTATGGCTACACCTTC.

The chain has TRBV11-2 and TRBJ2-3; the match to TRBD1 covers 8 bases. With V trimmed by 0 bases and J by 3 bases, 2 bases remained unmatched. The CDR3 length is 15 residues. Germline CDR1 and CDR2: SGHAT and FQNNGV. The CDR3 DNA follows: TGTGCCAGCAGCTTAGACCGGACAGGGACAGATACGCAGTATTTT. This gives the protein CASSLDRTGTDTQYF.

This chain joins TRBV12-2 and TRBJ2-2. TRBV12-2 is described as a pseudogene. The length of the CDR3 is 15 residues. This CDR3 reads CASRRSLGSPGELFF. In DNA form, the CDR3 reads TGTGCAAGTCGCCGATCCCTGGGGTCTCCCGGGGAGCTGTTTTTT.

This clone was seen only a few times. The chain is built from TRBV2 and TRBJ1-6, with 8 bases lining up with TRBD1. The V gene end was trimmed by 6 bases and the J gene end by 6 bases; junction bases not matched to a gene: 7. The CDR3 is made up of 15 amino acids. From germline, CDR1 is SNHLY and CDR2 FYNNEI. In nucleotides, the CDR3 is TGTGCCAGCAGGGGTGGGACAGGCCGTAATTCACCCCTCCACTTT. Protein: CASRGGTGRNSPLHF.

Comment on this clone: Other nucleotide sequences from this sample produce the same CDR3. The genes are TRBV5-1 and TRBJ2-3; D may be TRBD1 (5 bases). V was cut by 5 bases and J by 0 bases, with 10 bases left in between. The germline V gene encodes CDR1 SGHRS and CDR2 YFSETQ. The CDR3 totals 14 residues. The CDR3 is CASRGLGSTDTQYF. The CDR3, as DNA: TGCGCCAGCAGGGGGCTAGGGAGCACAGATACGCAGTATTTT.

CDR3 in DNA: TGTGCCAGCAGCTTAACCCCGGCAGCCAGCACAGATACGCAGTATTTT. Protein: CASSLTPAASTDTQYF. The rearrangement links TRBV7-3 to TRBJ2-3; D not certain. Per germline, CDR1 SGHTA and CDR2 FQGTGA. The CDR3 extends over 16 amino acids. The V end was cut by 0 bases, the J end by 0 bases, with 10 bases between.

This rearrangement joins TRBV4-3 to TRBJ2-2, with D perhaps matching TRBD2 (6 bases). The CDR3 is 18 residues long. V lost 3 bases and J 1 base, leaving 18 bases between the germline ends. Germline V gives CDR1 LGHNA, CDR2 YSLEER. The CDR3 DNA follows: TGCGCCAGCAGCCATTCCTGGGGGGTAGGAGGGAACACCGGGGAGCTGTTTTTT. Its translation is CASSHSWGVGGNTGELFF.

The table lists this clone with a count of one. The chain combines TRBV7-2 with TRBJ2-1; 10 bases map to TRBD2. The ends lost 1 base at V and 6 bases at J; junction bases unmatched: 6. CDR3 length: 16 residues. Germline CDR1 reads SGHTA; CDR2 reads FQGNSA. CDR3 DNA sequence: TGTGCCAGCAGCTTAGTCGCTAGCGGGGGAATCAATGAGCAGTTCTTC. It encodes CASSLVASGGINEQFF. Complete variable domain (other parts from reference TRBV7-2 and TRBJ2-1): GAGVSQSPSNKVTEKGKDVELRCDPISGHTALYWYRQSLGQGLEFLIYFQGNSAPDKSGLPSDRFSAERTGGSVSTLTIQRTQQEDSAVYLCASSLVASGGINEQFFGPGTRLTVL.

The rearrangement joins TRBV7-2 to TRBJ2-3; D assignment may be TRBD1 or TRBD2 (5 bases each). V dropped 7 bases and J dropped 2 bases, with 16 bases sitting between them. CDR3 length: 15 residues. Germline loops: CDR1 SGHTA, CDR2 FQGNSA. The CDR3 DNA sequence: TGTGCCAGCACCAATAGAGGGGCGGTCACAGATACGCAGTATTTT. Its translation: CASTNRGAVTDTQYF.

This clone has just one count. The genes are TRBV30 and TRBJ1-3; D remains ambiguous. V lost 2 bases and J 0 bases, leaving 11 bases between the germline ends. The CDR3 runs to 15 residues. CDR1 and CDR2 from the germline V gene are GTSNPN and SVGIG (reference sequence). CDR3 sequence reads: CAWSSQQSSGNTIYF. The CDR3 bases are TGTGCCTGGAGTAGTCAGCAGTCCTCTGGAAACACCATATATTTT.

This clone has just one count. V and J are TRBV9 and TRBJ1-1; D may be TRBD1 (5 bases). The CDR3 loop spans 15 amino acids. CDR1 is SGDLS, CDR2 YYNGEE, per germline. Trimming removed 4 bases at V and 0 bases at J, with 13 bases between. The CDR3 region is CASSPEGTVNTEAFF. The CDR3 DNA reads TGTGCCAGCAGCCCCGAGGGGACGGTGAACACTGAAGCTTTCTTT. The whole variable domain, filled in from reference TRBV9 and TRBJ1-1, reads DSGVTQTPKHLITATGQRVTLRCSPRSGDLSVYWYQQSLDQGLQFLIQYYNGEERAKGNILERFSAQQFPDLHSELNLSSLELGDSALYFCASSPEGTVNTEAFFGQGTRLTVV.

The rearrangement links TRBV6-5 to TRBJ2-5; D is perhaps TRBD2 (5 bases). The length of the CDR3 is 15 residues. Germline CDR1 MNHEY, CDR2 SVGAGI. V gave up 10 bases and J gave up 2 bases, with 20 bases separating them. Written as DNA, the CDR3 is TGTGCCACTAGCTTACTAACGACTAAACAAGAGACCCAGTACTTC. Protein sequence: CATSLLTTKQETQYF.

This clone was recorded once. V is TRBV5-4 and J is TRBJ1-6; D might be TRBD1 (6 bases). Germline loops: CDR1 SGHNT, CDR2 YYREEE (reference sequence). The CDR3 covers 15 residues. Trimming left V 4 bases short and J 7 bases short, with 15 bases between. For the CDR3, the DNA is TGTGCCAGCAGCCAGAGGGGGTTCCGGAATTCACCCCTCCACTTT. Protein product: CASSQRGFRNSPLHF.

This clone has more than one count but fewer than ten. The CDR3 nucleotides read TGTGCCAGCATCCAACAGGGGAACACTGAAGCTTTCTTT. It encodes CASIQQGNTEAFF. The V and J genes are TRBV5-4 and TRBJ1-1, with D maybe TRBD1 (6 bases). V was clipped by 6 bases and J by 1 base, with 10 bases between them. Germline V gene data show CDR1 as SGHNT and CDR2 as YYREEE (reference sequence). The CDR3 spans 13 residues.

The V gene is TRBV5-1, the J gene TRBJ2-2, with 12 bases identical to TRBD2. This CDR3 has 15 residues. The V segment lost 3 bases and the J segment 8 bases; nucleotides outside the gene matches: 5. Germline assignment: CDR1 SGHRS and CDR2 YFSETQ. The CDR3: CASSSRTSGVGELFF. In DNA form, the CDR3 reads TGCGCCAGCAGCTCGCGGACTAGCGGGGTTGGGGAGCTGTTTTTT. Looking up the rest from reference TRBV5-1 and TRBJ2-2 gives the full variable domain: KAGVTQTPRYLIKTRGQQVTLSCSPISGHRSVSWYQQTPGQGLQFLFEYFSETQRNKGNFPGRFSGRQFSNSRSEMNVSTLELGDSALYLCASSSRTSGVGELFFGEGSRLTVL.

The V call is TRBV6-1, the J call TRBJ2-6; 7 nucleotides align to TRBD2. Germline V gene data show CDR1 as MNHNS and CDR2 as SASEGT. The CDR3 extends over 12 amino acids. V lost 11 bases and J lost 8; bases outside the gene matches: 6. CDR3 in DNA: TGTGCCGGAGGGGAGGGGACCAACGTCCTGACTTTC. This translates into CAGGEGTNVLTF.

CDR3 sequence: CASTVPGATHTEAFF. CDR3 nucleotides: TGTGCCAGCACTGTACCAGGGGCGACTCACACTGAAGCTTTCTTT. This chain links TRBV28 with TRBJ1-1; possible D gene TRBD1, 6 bases. Trimming took off 7 bases at V and 3 bases at J, with 18 bases between the two ends. Germline lookup yields CDR1 MDHEN and CDR2 SYDVKM. The CDR3 length is 15 residues. Variable domain in full (rest from reference TRBV28 and TRBJ1-1): DVKVTQSSRYLVKRTGEKVFLECVQDMDHENMFWYRQDPGLGLRLIYFSYDVKMKEKGDIPEGYSVSREKKERFSLILESASTNQTSMYLCASTVPGATHTEAFFGQGTRLTVV.

Turning to this clone: Distinct nucleotide sequences in the sample also encode this CDR3. This chain links TRBV11-2 with TRBJ2-5; D uncertain. The CDR3 extends over 13 amino acids. V lost 1 base, J lost 2 bases, and 5 bases lay in between. Germline loops: CDR1 SGHAT, CDR2 FQNNGV. The CDR3 region has the DNA TGTGCCAGCAGCTTAGGCCTACAAGAGACCCAGTACTTC. Its translation is CASSLGLQETQYF.

The V gene is TRBV11-2, the J gene TRBJ2-7; TRBD2 aligns across 13 bases. The CDR3 is 15 residues long. Germline CDR1 reads SGHAT; CDR2 reads FQNNGV. The trim removed 4 bases at V and 4 bases at J, leaving 4 bases unmatched. The CDR3 is CASSYGTSGAYEQYF. In DNA form, the CDR3 reads TGTGCCAGCAGCTACGGGACTAGCGGGGCTTACGAGCAGTACTTC.